The rows below give T cell receptor beta chains drawn from one sample of a study of T cell responses to AZD1222 COVID-19 vaccine. Assay used: immunoSEQ multiplex PCR; TCRdb lists only in-frame clones, some missing. The table lists around 120,000 clones, about nine tenths of them singletons. Sequenced here: peripheral blood, sampled 28 days after the second AZD1222 dose. All receptors come from an adult who received the AZD1222 COVID-19 vaccine. CDR3s include the opening cysteine and the closing phenylalanine or tryptophan. A D gene is named only where the DNA matches it firmly. Not all rows give a size; the values are once, few, many and, for expanded clones, a class.

size	D	J	V	DNA	CDR3
NA	TRBD1	TRBJ1-2	TRBV5-1	TGCGCCAGCAGCCCCGGAACAGGGGGAAACGTTAATGGCTACACCTTC	CASSPGTGGNVNGYTF
NA	NA	TRBJ2-4	TRBV4-2	TGTGCCAGCAGCCAAGACCCCTCGCAAGCCAAAAACATTCAGTACTTC	CASSQDPSQAKNIQYF
NA	NA	TRBJ1-2	TRBV6-5	TGTGCCAGCAGCGACAGGACCGGCGGACTCTATGGCTACACCTTC	CASSDRTGGLYGYTF
NA	NA	TRBJ1-3	TRBV28	TGTGCCAGCAGGCGGGCTGGAAACACCATATATTTT	CASRRAGNTIYF
NA	NA	TRBJ2-3	TRBV7-2	TGTGCCAGCAGCTTAGGTGCTACTAGCACAGATACGCAGTATTTT	CASSLGATSTDTQYF
NA	NA	TRBJ1-5	TRBV18	TGTGCCAGCTCGATGCTTGGGTCGGAAAATAGCAATCAGCCCCAGCATTTT	CASSMLGSENSNQPQHF
once	TRBD1	TRBJ2-1	TRBV5-1	TGCGCCAGCAGCTTGGGGGACAGGGTCGTTGGTGAGCAGTTCTTC	CASSLGDRVVGEQFF
NA	NA	TRBJ2-2	TRBV5-1	TGCGCCAGCAGCTTGAACTCTAACACCGGGGAGCTGTTTTTT	CASSLNSNTGELFF
NA	NA	TRBJ1-1	TRBV6-6	TGTGCCACCACCCCCGCCGGCAGGGGAGATGAAGCTTTCTTT	CATTPAGRGDEAFF
NA	NA	TRBJ1-2	TRBV5-1	TGCGCCAGCAGCTTGAACATGTCCCCCATCGGCTACACCTTC	CASSLNMSPIGYTF
NA	NA	TRBJ2-6	TRBV9	TGTGCCAGCAGACTGGGGGCTCCCTCTGGGGCCAACGTCCTGACTTTC	CASRLGAPSGANVLTF
once	TRBD1	TRBJ2-2	TRBV9	TGTGCCAGCAGCCTCTGGGACAGGGGTGGCACCGGGGAGCTGTTTTTT	CASSLWDRGGTGELFF
NA	TRBD1	TRBJ1-2	TRBV19	TGTGCCAGTAGTGGGACAGGGGGCGCTGGCTATGGCTACACCTTC	CASSGTGGAGYGYTF
NA	NA	TRBJ2-7	TRBV5-6	TGTGCCAGCACCCGACCGGCCCGGGGATCCGAGCAGTACTTC	CASTRPARGSEQYF
NA	NA	TRBJ2-7	TRBV27	TGTGCCAGCAGCTCCGGGTACCAAGGACGTTTAAGGGTGCACGAGCAGTACTTC	CASSSGYQGRLRVHEQYF
NA	NA	TRBJ1-2	TRBV7-9	TGTGCCAGCAGCCGGGACCTTAACTATGGCTACACCTTC	CASSRDLNYGYTF
NA	NA	TRBJ2-1	TRBV11-3	TGTGCCAGCAGTCCAGGTTCGTGGGGGCGGAATGAGCAGTTCTTC	CASSPGSWGRNEQFF
NA	NA	TRBJ2-7	TRBV11-3	TGTGCCAGCAGCTTAAGGGGAGGCGAGCAGTACTTC	CASSLRGGEQYF
NA	NA	TRBJ1-5	TRBV28	TGTGCCAGCAGTTTATCGTGGGATCAGCCCCAGCATTTT	CASSLSWDQPQHF
NA	NA	TRBJ1-1	TRBV19	TGTGCCAGTAGTATAGACCGGGGACCGGGGACATTCTTT	CASSIDRGPGTFF
NA	NA	TRBJ1-4	TRBV7-9	TGTGCCAGCAGCACCCTTGCGGGCTCCAATGAAAAACTGTTTTTT	CASSTLAGSNEKLFF
NA	NA	TRBJ2-3	TRBV2	TGTGCCAGCAGTCTGGAGAGCACAGATACGCAGTATTTT	CASSLESTDTQYF
NA	NA	TRBJ1-5	TRBV4-3	TGCGCCAGCAGCCAAGCGACAGGTTTAAATCAGCCCCAGCATTTT	CASSQATGLNQPQHF
NA	TRBD1	TRBJ1-2	TRBV6-5	TGTGCCAGCGGGAGGGACAGGGCGGGCTATGGCTACACCTTC	CASGRDRAGYGYTF
NA	NA	TRBJ1-2	TRBV6-5	TGTGCCAGCAGTTACCGCTCAGGGTTGGGCTATGGCTACACCTTC	CASSYRSGLGYGYTF
NA	NA	TRBJ1-1	TRBV25-1	TGTGCCAGCAGTTTCCGGGTAGGGGAGCACACTGAAGCTTTCTTT	CASSFRVGEHTEAFF
NA	NA	TRBJ2-1	TRBV28	TGTGCCAGCAGCCCACCCGGGGACACCAACGAGGGGTTCTTC	CASSPPGDTNEGFF
NA	NA	TRBJ1-1	TRBV19	TGTGCCAGTAGTATACAAAGGGGTACTGAAGCTTTCTTT	CASSIQRGTEAFF
NA	TRBD2	TRBJ2-1	TRBV4-1	TGCGCCAGCAGCCAAAGTAGAGGGACTAGCGGAAATGAGCAGTTCTTC	CASSQSRGTSGNEQFF
NA	TRBD1	TRBJ1-1	TRBV6-5	TGTGCCGGGGAGCGACAGGGTGGTAAAAAAGCTTTCTTT	CAGERQGGKKAFF
NA	TRBD2	TRBJ2-5	TRBV5-1	TGCGCCAGCAGCTTGAATCTAGCGGGGGGGCAGGAGACCCAGTACTTC	CASSLNLAGGQETQYF
NA	TRBD1	TRBJ2-7	TRBV19	TGTGCCAGTAGCCTCGGGGACAGGGGGCCAGACGAGCAGTACTTC	CASSLGDRGPDEQYF
NA	TRBD1	TRBJ1-2	TRBV2	TGTGCCAGCAGCGTACTAAACTCGGGACAGGGGATGAGTGGCTACACCTTC	CASSVLNSGQGMSGYTF
NA	NA	TRBJ1-5	TRBV2	TGTGCCAGCAACCGGGCTAATCAGCCCCAGCATTTT	CASNRANQPQHF
once	TRBD1	TRBJ1-3	TRBV11-2	TGTGCCAGCTCAACAGGGGCTGGCAACACCATATATTTT	CASSTGAGNTIYF
NA	NA	TRBJ1-1	TRBV6-2/TRBV6-3	TGTGCCAGCAGTTACGCCGGTATAAAAGCTTTCTTT	CASSYAGIKAFF
NA	TRBD1	TRBJ1-5	TRBV19	TGTGCCAGTAGTTTAAAGGGGGCCCGAGGTCACAATCAGCCCCAGCATTTT	CASSLKGARGHNQPQHF
NA	NA	TRBJ1-6	TRBV21-1	TGTGCCAGCAGCAAAGCGGGGGGCCACCGGGACGGCCTTACTATCTCCTATAATTCACCCCTCCACTTT	CASSKAGGHRDGLTISYNSPLHF
NA	NA	TRBJ2-7	TRBV5-1	TGCGCCAGCAGCAGACCAGGGTACGAGCAGTACTTC	CASSRPGYEQYF
NA	NA	TRBJ1-4	TRBV6-5	TGTGCCAGCACTTGGGCAGCGTTTAATGAAAAACTGTTTTTT	CASTWAAFNEKLFF
NA	NA	TRBJ1-6	TRBV14	TGTGCCAGCAGCCAAGAAAGGTTTCCGCCCCTCCACTTT	CASSQERFPPLHF
NA	NA	TRBJ1-5	TRBV7-2	TGTGCCAGCAGCTTAGAATTGGGTTTTAGCAATCAGCCCCAGCATTTT	CASSLELGFSNQPQHF
NA	NA	TRBJ2-2	TRBV6-5	TGTGCCAGCAGGCCAGGGTGGGCCGGGGAGCTGTTTTTT	CASRPGWAGELFF
NA	NA	TRBJ1-4	TRBV28	TGTGCCAGCAGTGGGATCGGGAGGGGTGAAAAACTGTTTTTT	CASSGIGRGEKLFF
NA	NA	TRBJ1-2	TRBV28	TGTGCCAGCAGTTTCCCGGGGTTATATGGCTACACCTTC	CASSFPGLYGYTF
NA	NA	TRBJ2-2	TRBV19	TGTGCCAGTAGTATTTCACCCCGACGTAACACCGGGGAGCTGTTTTTT	CASSISPRRNTGELFF
NA	NA	TRBJ2-7	TRBV5-1	TGCGCCAGCAGCTGGGGGGCCGGGACAGTATCCTCCTACTACGAGCAGTACTTC	CASSWGAGTVSSYYEQYF